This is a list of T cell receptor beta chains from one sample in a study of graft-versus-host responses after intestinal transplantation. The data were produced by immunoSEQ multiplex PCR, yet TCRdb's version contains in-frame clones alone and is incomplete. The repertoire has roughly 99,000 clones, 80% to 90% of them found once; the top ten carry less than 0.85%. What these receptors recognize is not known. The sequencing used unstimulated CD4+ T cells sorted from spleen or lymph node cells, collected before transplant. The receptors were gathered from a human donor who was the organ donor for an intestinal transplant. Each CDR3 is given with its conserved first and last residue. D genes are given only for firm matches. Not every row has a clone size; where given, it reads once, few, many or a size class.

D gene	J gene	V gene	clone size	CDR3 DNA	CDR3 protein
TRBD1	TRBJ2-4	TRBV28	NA	TGTGCCAGCCGACAGGGGAGAAACATTCAGTACTTC	CASRQGRNIQYF
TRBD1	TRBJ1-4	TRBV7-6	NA	TGTGCCAGCAGCCTGAACCCGGACAGGTTGAGTGAAAAACTGTTTTTT	CASSLNPDRLSEKLFF
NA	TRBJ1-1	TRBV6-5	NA	TGTGCCAGCCGATATACAGGGGAAGCTTTCTTT	CASRYTGEAFF
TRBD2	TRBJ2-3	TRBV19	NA	TGTGCCAGTAGTCTCGGACTAGCCGATACGCAGTATTTT	CASSLGLADTQYF
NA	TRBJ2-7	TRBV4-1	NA	TGCGCCAGCAGCCAAGCCGGGGGGCAGCAGTACTTC	CASSQAGGQQYF
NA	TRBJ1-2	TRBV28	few	TGTGCCAGCACCCTCCGGAGGGGCGGCTACACCTTC	CASTLRRGGYTF
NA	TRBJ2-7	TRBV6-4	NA	TGTGCCAGCAGTGAAATCCCCTACGAGCAGTACTTC	CASSEIPYEQYF
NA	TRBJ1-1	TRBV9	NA	TGTGCCAGCAGCGTCTCCACAAGGCCAGATGAAGCTTTCTTT	CASSVSTRPDEAFF
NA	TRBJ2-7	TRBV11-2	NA	TGTGCCAGCAGCTTCCTCCTAACAGCATCCTACGAGCAGTACTTC	CASSFLLTASYEQYF
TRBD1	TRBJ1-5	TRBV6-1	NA	TGTGCCAGCAGTGAGGGACAGGGCAATCAGCCCCAGCATTTT	CASSEGQGNQPQHF
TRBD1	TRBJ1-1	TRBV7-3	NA	TGTGCCAGCAGCGTTCAAGGGGGCCGACAGGGGGCGAACACTGAAGCTTTCTTT	CASSVQGGRQGANTEAFF
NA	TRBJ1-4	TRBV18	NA	TGTGCCAGCTCACCAGAGGTGGCGCTTGGGGAAAAACTGTTTTTT	CASSPEVALGEKLFF
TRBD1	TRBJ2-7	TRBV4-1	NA	TGCGCCAGCAGCCAAGAGTATAGGGGACAGCCCTACGAGCAGTACTTC	CASSQEYRGQPYEQYF
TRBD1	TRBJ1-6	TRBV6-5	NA	TGTGCCAGCAGTCGGGACAGTAATTCACCCCTCCACTTT	CASSRDSNSPLHF
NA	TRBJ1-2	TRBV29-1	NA	TGCAGCGTTGCCACAGGTTATGGCTACACCTTC	CSVATGYGYTF
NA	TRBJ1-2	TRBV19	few	TGTGCCAGTAGTAACATCGGGACCGACTATGGCTACACCTTC	CASSNIGTDYGYTF
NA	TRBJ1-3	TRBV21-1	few	TGTGCCAGCACCGATCCGCGAGGGGCTGAGGGGAACACCATATATTTT	CASTDPRGAEGNTIYF
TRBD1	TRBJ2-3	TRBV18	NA	TGTGCCACCTCACGCAGCCGGAAGGTAGGGACAGGCACAGATACGCAGTATTTT	CATSRSRKVGTGTDTQYF
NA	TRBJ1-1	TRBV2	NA	TGTGCCAGCTTTGGGGGCTTCCGTCCTGAAGCTTTCTTT	CASFGGFRPEAFF
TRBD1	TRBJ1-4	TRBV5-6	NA	TGTGCCAGCAGCTTCACGTCCTGGGACAGGGACGAAAAACTGTTTTTT	CASSFTSWDRDEKLFF
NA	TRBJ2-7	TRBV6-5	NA	TGTGCCAGCAGTCCGGCGGACAGAGAGATTTACGAGCAGTACTTC	CASSPADREIYEQYF
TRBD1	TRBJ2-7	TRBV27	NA	TGTGCCAGCAGTTTATCGTTGGACAGGGGCTTGTCCTACGAGCAGTACTTC	CASSLSLDRGLSYEQYF
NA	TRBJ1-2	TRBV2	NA	TGTGCCAGCAGTGACTTGGGGAACTATGGCTACACCTTC	CASSDLGNYGYTF
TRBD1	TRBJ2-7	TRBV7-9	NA	TGTGCCAGCAGCTTAGGCAGGGGGCGCGAGCAGTACTTC	CASSLGRGREQYF
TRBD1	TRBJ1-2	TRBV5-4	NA	TGTGCCAGCAGCTTGCGGACAGGGGGTTATGGCTACACCTTC	CASSLRTGGYGYTF
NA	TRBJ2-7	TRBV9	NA	TGTGCCAGCAGCCCCGGGATCCTCTACGAGCAGTACTTC	CASSPGILYEQYF
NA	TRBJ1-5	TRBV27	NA	TGTGCCAGCAGTTTCTCAGGTCAGCCCCAGCATTTT	CASSFSGQPQHF
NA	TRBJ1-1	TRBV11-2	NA	TGTGCCAGCAGCTTAGGAGCGCCGGGAGCAGGGGACGCTGAAGCTTTCTTT	CASSLGAPGAGDAEAFF
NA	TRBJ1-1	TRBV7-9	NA	TGTGCCAGCATCTCAGGCCAGTACACTGAAGCTTTCTTT	CASISGQYTEAFF
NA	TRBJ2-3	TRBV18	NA	TGTGCCAGCTCACCACCAAGTTCCTTGTCGCAGTATTTT	CASSPPSSLSQYF
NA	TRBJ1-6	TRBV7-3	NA	TGTGCCAGCAGTTCACAGGGATATAATTCACCCCTCCACTTT	CASSSQGYNSPLHF
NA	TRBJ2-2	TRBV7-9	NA	TGTGCCAGCAGCCCCCACGGGGGACAGAACACCGGGGAGCTGTTTTTT	CASSPHGGQNTGELFF
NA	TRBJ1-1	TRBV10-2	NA	TGCGCCAGCAGGGATGCTAGGAACACTGAAGCTTTCTTT	CASRDARNTEAFF
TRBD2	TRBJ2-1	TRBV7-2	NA	TGTGCCAGCAGCTTAATTAGCGGGGGGGCTCATGAGCAGTTCTTC	CASSLISGGAHEQFF